A selection of T cell receptor beta chains follows, all from one sample in a study of blood T cell repertoires in COVID-19. The assay was immunoSEQ multiplex PCR, and TCRdb's table has in-frame clones only and misses some. The sample holds about 400,000 clones, approximately 90% seen once. Sequenced input: PBMCs or T cells enriched from blood (not recorded which). The receptors were sampled from a woman aged 25-40 years with acute COVID-19. CDR3s include the opening cysteine and the closing phenylalanine or tryptophan. The D gene is left open where the match is weak. Clone size is not always given. Where it is, it says once, few, many or a class for expanded clones.

D,V,size,J,DNA,CDR3
TRBD1,TRBV27,few,TRBJ1-1,TGTGCCAGCAGCCGGGACAGGTGGAACACTGAAGCTTTCTTT,CASSRDRWNTEAFF
-,TRBV30,-,TRBJ1-2,TGTGCCTGCGCCCAGGGAAAGAACTATGGCTACACCTTC,CACAQGKNYGYTF
TRBD2,TRBV6-4,-,TRBJ2-1,TGTGCCAGCAGTGTCGGGCGGGGGGGCCGACTGTTCTTC,CASSVGRGGRLFF
-,TRBV2,-,TRBJ2-2,TGTGCCAGCAGTGAAGTAGGGGTTCGCAGCGGGGAGCTGTTTTTT,CASSEVGVRSGELFF
-,TRBV18,once,TRBJ2-2,TGTGCCAGCTCCCCGCGGGGGCAGGACACCGGGGAGCTGTTTTTT,CASSPRGQDTGELFF
-,TRBV11-1,-,TRBJ2-7,TGTGCCAGCAGCCCCGGACCCGGAGGATCCTACGAGCAGTACTTC,CASSPGPGGSYEQYF
TRBD1,TRBV18,-,TRBJ2-2,TGTGCCAGCTCACCGGGACGGACAGGGAAGACCGGGGAGCTGTTTTTT,CASSPGRTGKTGELFF
TRBD1,TRBV15,-,TRBJ1-3,TGTGCCACCAGCAGATCGGGACAGTCAGGAAACACCATATATTTT,CATSRSGQSGNTIYF
TRBD1,TRBV3-1/TRBV3-2,-,TRBJ1-2,TGTGCCAGCAGCCAGGGACAGGGGTTGGGCTACACCTTC,CASSQGQGLGYTF
-,TRBV5-5,-,TRBJ1-2,TGTGCCAGCATTGGTGTCAGGGCCTATGGCTACACCTTC,CASIGVRAYGYTF
TRBD1,TRBV27,-,TRBJ1-2,TGTGCCAGCAGTTTATCCCGAACAGGGGCGGGGGGTGGCTACACCTTC,CASSLSRTGAGGGYTF
-,TRBV3-1/TRBV3-2,-,TRBJ1-6,TGTGCCAGCAGCACCCGGGCCGGGGATTCACCCCTCCACTTT,CASSTRAGDSPLHF
-,TRBV30,-,TRBJ2-6,TGTGCCTGGAGTGTTAGTAGATCTGGGGCCAACGTCCTGACTTTC,CAWSVSRSGANVLTF
-,TRBV24-1,-,TRBJ2-5,TGTGCCACCAGTGATTTTCAAGGGTCGGGATCGGAGACCCAGTACTTC,CATSDFQGSGSETQYF
TRBD1,TRBV27,-,TRBJ1-1,TGTGCCACCAGGGACAGGGGAGGGGTGAACACTGAAGCTTTCTTT,CATRDRGGVNTEAFF
TRBD1,TRBV24-1,-,TRBJ2-1,TGTGCCACCGGTGACAGGGGCCACCTCTCCTACAATGAGCAGTTCTTC,CATGDRGHLSYNEQFF
-,TRBV27,few,TRBJ1-2,TGTGCCAGCAGTCTAAATCCCGGGATTCATAACTATGGCTACACCTTC,CASSLNPGIHNYGYTF
-,TRBV7-2,-,TRBJ2-1,TGTGCCAGCAGCGAAGGCCCTAACCCGATGGAGGAGCAGTTCTTC,CASSEGPNPMEEQFF
TRBD1,TRBV3-1/TRBV3-2,-,TRBJ1-6,TGTGCCAGCAGCACCCCGACAGGGGCCAATTCACCCCTCCACTTT,CASSTPTGANSPLHF
-,TRBV5-4,-,TRBJ1-2,TGTGCCAGCAGCTTAGACATGGGGCGATCATCTAACTATGGCTACACCTTC,CASSLDMGRSSNYGYTF
TRBD1,TRBV2,-,TRBJ1-5,TGTGCCAGCAGTAGGGACAGGGAAGCTCAGCCCCAGCATTTT,CASSRDREAQPQHF
-,TRBV6-1,-,TRBJ2-4,TGTGCCAGCAGTGAAGGATGGTCAGGGGTTAAGGTGGCCAAAAACATTCAGTACTTC,CASSEGWSGVKVAKNIQYF
-,TRBV19,-,TRBJ1-2,TGTGCCAGTACATCACAGGGAAATAACTATGGCTACACCTTC,CASTSQGNNYGYTF
-,TRBV30,-,TRBJ2-3,TGTGCCTGGAGTGTACAGAGGGAAGCCTATACGCAGTATTTT,CAWSVQREAYTQYF
-,TRBV5-4,-,TRBJ2-3,TGTGCCAGCAGCCAGGGGGGCAGGGGCTCCGGAGATACGCAGTATTTT,CASSQGGRGSGDTQYF
TRBD2,TRBV4-1,-,TRBJ2-1,TGCGCCAGCAGACCACTAGCGGGGGGGGCAATAAAGCAGTTCTTC,CASRPLAGGAIKQFF
TRBD1,TRBV29-1,-,TRBJ2-7,TGCAGCGCCGAAGGGACAGGCGCCTACGAGCAGTACTTC,CSAEGTGAYEQYF
TRBD1,TRBV7-9,-,TRBJ1-1,TGTGCCAGCAGCTTGGGGGGACAGGAAGCTTTCTTT,CASSLGGQEAFF
-,TRBV24-1,-,TRBJ2-5,TGTGCCACCAGTGACCGGCGGGGACAGAAACAAGATTCGTACCAAGAGACCCAGTACTTC,CATSDRRGQKQDSYQETQYF
TRBD1,TRBV19,-,TRBJ2-5,TGTGCCAGTAGCGAGGACAGGGGGCGGGGAGAGACCCAGTACTTC,CASSEDRGRGETQYF
TRBD1,TRBV4-1,-,TRBJ1-5,TGCGCCAGCAGCCCTAACTCGGGACAGGCAAGCAATCAGCCCCAGCATTTT,CASSPNSGQASNQPQHF
TRBD1,TRBV6-1,-,TRBJ1-6,TGTGCCAGCAGTGAAACGGACAGGGGAGGGCCCCTCCACTTT,CASSETDRGGPLHF
TRBD1,TRBV24-1,-,TRBJ1-5,TGTGCCACCAGTGATTCCTCAGGGGGCCGTCAGCCCCAGCATTTT,CATSDSSGGRQPQHF